This entry lists 13 T cell receptor beta chains sequenced from one sample in a study of cytomegalovirus exposure and HLA in healthy donors (dated by TCRdb to about 2017). The library relied on the immunoSEQ multiplex PCR assay. The multiplex PCR relied on a mix of 60 forward primers for TCR Vbeta segments and 13 reverse primers for TCR Jbeta segments. Sourced from immuneACCESS, this table was stored by TCRdb with only in-frame sequences that have V and J called. A share of the clones is absent; for the studies checked, an unresolved V gene accounts for under half, and the remainder has no known explanation. The table for this sample shows around 150,000 clones. The ten largest clonotypes hold roughly 2% of the sample. The sequencing sample was made of PBMCs. The receptors originated from a man under 40 in good health and CMV-seronegative.

This chain connects TRBV4-3 to TRBJ2-7; 10 bases fit TRBD1. CDR1 and CDR2 (germline): LGHNA, YSLEER. V gave up 4 bases and J gave up 2 bases; unmatched junction bases: 5. This CDR3 has 15 amino acids. CDR3 DNA: TGCGCCAGCAGCCCAGGACAGGGGGGGCCCTACGAGCAGTACTTC. It yields the protein CASSPGQGGPYEQYF.

V usage is TRBV27 and J usage is TRBJ1-2; D is possibly TRBD1 (5 bases). In germline, CDR1 is MNHEY, CDR2 SMNVEV (reference sequence). V dropped 0 bases and J dropped 7 bases, with 12 bases sitting between them. CDR3 length: 14 residues. This chain's CDR3 is CASSLSRGGGGYTF. CDR3 sequence (DNA): TGTGCCAGCAGTTTATCGAGGGGCGGGGGTGGCTACACCTTC.

The V gene is TRBV7-8, the J gene TRBJ1-1, with 10 bases identical to TRBD1. The CDR3 is 17 amino acids. Germline V gives CDR1 SGHVS, CDR2 FQNEAQ. The V segment lost 4 bases and the J segment 0 bases; nucleotides outside the gene matches: 8. This CDR3 is CASSSRDRGYVNTEAFF. The CDR3 bases are TGTGCCAGCAGCTCCCGGGACAGGGGTTATGTGAACACTGAAGCTTTCTTT.

This rearrangement joins TRBV7-9 to TRBJ2-1, with TRBD2 matching 10 bases. The CDR3 loop spans 15 amino acids. The V gene end was trimmed by 5 bases and the J gene end by 3 bases; junction bases not matched to a gene: 4. In germline, CDR1 is SEHNR, CDR2 FQNEAQ (reference sequence). In DNA, the CDR3 is TGTGCCAGCAGCCGGACTAGCGGTAACTACAATGAGCAGTTCTTC. Translation: CASSRTSGNYNEQFF.

The CDR3 loop is CASSPPSADTQYF. CDR3 coding DNA: TGTGCCAGCAGCCCACCTTCGGCAGATACGCAGTATTTT. The gene calls are TRBV9 and TRBJ2-3; D uncertain. V lost 4 bases and J lost 4, with 10 bases in between. From germline, CDR1 is SGDLS and CDR2 YYNGEE. The CDR3 length is 13 residues.

The chain carries TRBV28 and TRBJ2-3; TRBD1 matches 10 bases. Germline CDR1 is MDHEN and CDR2 is SYDVKM. CDR3 length equals 13 residues. Unmatched junction bases numbered 2, after V lost 6 bases and J lost 5 bases. DNA of the CDR3: TGTGCCAGCAGGGACAGGGGGAAAGATACGCAGTATTTT. Amino acid sequence: CASRDRGKDTQYF.

The rearrangement joins TRBV29-1 to TRBJ2-7; 11 bases match TRBD2. Germline V gene sequence: CDR1 SQVTM, CDR2 ANQGSEA. V shed 1 base and J 4 bases; nucleotides not matched to a gene: 3. CDR3 length: 14 residues. In DNA, the CDR3 is TGCAGCGTTGAAGGGGGGACTAGCGGATACGAGCAGTACTTC. It encodes CSVEGGTSGYEQYF.

This chain connects TRBV6-4 to TRBJ2-3, with 9 bases lining up with TRBD2. This CDR3 has 16 amino acids. Germline values: CDR1 MRHNA, CDR2 SNTAGT. V shed 6 bases, J shed 0 bases, and the junction held 7 bases outside the gene matches. The CDR3 DNA sequence: TGTGCCAGCAGCGGATTAGCGGGAGCCAGCACAGATACGCAGTATTTT. It translates to CASSGLAGASTDTQYF.

The chain carries TRBV4-2 and TRBJ2-7; D unresolved. This CDR3 contains 14 residues. Trimming cost V 0 bases and J 5 bases, with 11 bases left between them. Per germline, CDR1 LGHNA and CDR2 YNFKEQ. CDR3 in DNA: TGTGCCAGCAGCCAAGAAGCAGGCATCGACGAGCAGTACTTC. It specifies CASSQEAGIDEQYF.

This chain joins TRBV5-4 and TRBJ2-1, with TRBD1 matching over 8 bases. After removal of 2 bases from V and 8 bases from J, the junction contained 6 bases not matched to a gene. Germline assignment: CDR1 SGHNT and CDR2 YYREEE (reference sequence). The CDR3 has 14 amino acids. Here the CDR3 DNA reads TGTGCCAGCAGCTTCGAAACAGGGGGATATGAGCAGTTCTTC. Translated: CASSFETGGYEQFF.

The chain has TRBV5-1 and TRBJ1-1; D is perhaps TRBD1 (6 bases). The CDR3 consists of 15 residues. Trimming took off 1 base at V and 1 base at J, with 11 bases between the two ends. CDR1 SGHRS and CDR2 YFSETQ come from the germline V gene. The CDR3 sequence: CASSLTGRGNTEAFF. In nucleotides, the CDR3 is TGCGCCAGCAGCTTGACAGGGAGGGGGAACACTGAAGCTTTCTTT.

The rearrangement uses TRBV11-2 and TRBJ2-1; 9 nucleotides align to TRBD2. The V gene's germline CDR1 is SGHAT and CDR2 FQNNGV. Losses at the gene ends were 3 bases for V and 5 bases for J; bases not matched to a gene: 5. The CDR3 has 15 amino acids. The CDR3 protein is CASSFPSGANNEQFF. CDR3 nucleotide sequence: TGTGCCAGCAGCTTCCCTAGCGGGGCCAACAATGAGCAGTTCTTC.

The V call is TRBV5-4, the J call TRBJ2-2; D may be TRBD2 (5 bases). The length of the CDR3 is 15 residues. Germline CDR1 reads SGHNT; CDR2 reads YYREEE (reference sequence). V lost 0 bases and J lost 6, with 12 bases in between. In DNA, the CDR3 is TGTGCCAGCAGCTTGGATCTGGGGAGTGCCGGGGAGCTGTTTTTT. Protein: CASSLDLGSAGELFF.